This TCR beta chain was recorded in a study of early T cells in non-severe SARS-CoV-2 infection. This clonotype was picked up a small number of times. TCRdb ran MiXCR on the 5' RACE reads and lists one entry per CDR3 protein. This sample yields about 50,000 distinct CDR3 sequences, of which approximately 5.7% are seen a single time; approximately 6.9% belongs to the top ten. The ends were cut back, 1 base at V and 9 bases at J, with 10 bases in the middle. The length of the CDR3 is 13 residues. Germline V gene sequence: CDR1 MGHRA, CDR2 YSYEKL. The source material was whole blood, sampled at baseline. This receptor was identified in an adult who was a healthcare worker with PCR-confirmed SARS-CoV-2 infection or an uninfected control (not recorded which). This rearrangement joins TRBV4-1 to TRBJ2-1; D is perhaps TRBD2 (6 bases). DNA for the CDR3: TGCGCCAGCAGCCAAGGACTAGTCGGTGAGCAGTTCTTC. Protein product: CASSQGLVGEQFF.